This entry lists 17 T cell receptor beta chains sequenced from one sample in a study of identical twins' blood T cells. TCRdb redid the calling of the 5' RACE reads with MiXCR, one entry per CDR3 protein. The table has a few hundred thousand distinct CDR3 sequences, about 28% seen once. Sequences were obtained from PBMCs. The source is a woman aged 18-55 years in good health.

The rearrangement links TRBV10-1 to TRBJ2-3; no clear D gene. Trimming took off 4 bases at V and 2 bases at J, with 7 bases between the two ends. The CDR3 covers 13 residues. In germline, CDR1 is WNHNN, CDR2 SYGVQD (reference sequence). The chain's CDR3 is CASSGNPTDTQYF. In nucleotides, the CDR3 is TGCGCCAGCAGTGGAAACCCCACAGATACGCAGTATTTT.

The chain employs TRBV12-5 and TRBJ2-5, with 8 bases fitting TRBD2. V was pared by 1 base and J by 2 bases, with 6 bases of the junction left unmatched. The CDR3 runs 16 residues. Germline-derived CDR1 and CDR2 are LGHNT and FRNRAP. CDR3 sequence: CASGLGQRGPQETQYF. The CDR3 DNA is TGTGCTAGTGGTTTGGGACAGCGGGGGCCGCAAGAGACCCAGTACTTC.

This chain joins TRBV5-5 and TRBJ1-1, with TRBD1 as a possible D gene (5 bases). Trimming cost V 1 base and J 2 bases, with 12 bases left between them. The CDR3 has 15 residues. CDR1 is SGHKS and CDR2 is YYEKEE in the germline V gene (reference sequence). The CDR3 sequence: CASSLPGLSNTEAFF. The CDR3 region has the DNA TGTGCCAGCAGCTTGCCGGGACTGAGCAACACTGAAGCTTTCTTT.

Concerning this clonotype itself: The CDR3 does not close with the conserved phenylalanine or tryptophan, likely indicating a read error. The V gene is TRBV6-5, the J gene TRBJ1-2; D gene unclear. Germline V gene sequence: CDR1 MNHEY, CDR2 SVGAGI. V dropped 7 bases and J dropped 7 bases, with 16 bases sitting between them. CDR3 size: 13 residues. In DNA form, the CDR3 reads TGTGCCAGCAAGCGGCAGGTTACCTGTGGCTACACCCTC. It codes for CASKRQVTCGYTL.

The V gene is TRBV3-1, the J gene TRBJ1-1, with TRBD1 as a possible D gene (5 bases). The CDR3 totals 14 residues. CDR1 LGHDT and CDR2 YNNKEL come from the germline V gene (reference sequence). Between the trimmed V and J ends, which lost 6 bases and 3 bases, there was a span of 14 bases. CDR3 coding DNA: TGTGCCAGCAGTCTTAACGGGGGGGACACTGAAGCTTTCTTT. Its translation is CASSLNGGDTEAFF.

This clonotype occurred a few times. The CDR3 nucleotides read TGTGCCAGCACTTATCGCGGGACGGACTATGGCTACACCTTC. Translated: CASTYRGTDYGYTF. The chain is built from TRBV9 and TRBJ1-2, with a tentative D call TRBD1 (5 bases). The V end lost 6 bases, the J end lost 3 bases, and 15 bases lay between the germline ends. Germline CDR1 SGDLS, CDR2 YYNGEE. The CDR3 totals 14 residues.

This clonotype was found a few times. The rearrangement uses TRBV19 and TRBJ1-1; the D is unclear. CDR3 length: 14 amino acids. In germline, CDR1 is LNHDA, CDR2 SQIVND (reference sequence). V lost 1 base and J 0 bases, leaving 6 bases between the germline ends. In DNA, the CDR3 is TGTGCCAGTAGTATAGTGTTCGTGAACACTGAAGCTTTCTTT. It yields the protein CASSIVFVNTEAFF.

This clonotype has only a few counts. The CDR3: CASSPTQLNTEAFF. In nucleotides, the CDR3 is TGTGCCAGCTCACCAACCCAGTTGAACACTGAAGCTTTCTTT. V gene TRBV18 combines with J gene TRBJ1-1; the D is unclear. Trimming shortened V by 2 bases and J by 0 bases, and 7 bases separated the two germline ends. In germline, CDR1 is KGHSH, CDR2 LQKENI. The CDR3 totals 14 residues.

The sample holds one count of this clonotype. A single base separates this from a much larger clone, so it may be a read error. The gene calls are TRBV2 and TRBJ1-2; D is unclear. Germline values: CDR1 SNHLY, CDR2 FYNNEI. This CDR3 has 14 amino acids. CDR3 region: CVSSDSGKIYGYTF. The DNA of the CDR3 is TGTGTCAGCAGTGATTCTGGGAAAATCTATGGCTACACCTTC.

V usage is TRBV29-1 and J usage is TRBJ1-2; D is undetermined. CDR1 and CDR2 from the germline V gene are SQVTM and ANQGSEA. Trimming stripped 0 bases from V and 0 bases from J, with 5 bases between. The CDR3 loop spans 13 amino acids. Written as DNA, the CDR3 is TGCAGCGTTGAAGACCGGACTAACTATGGCTACACCTTC. Amino acid sequence: CSVEDRTNYGYTF.

This clonotype was seen a few times. The genes are TRBV20-1 and TRBJ2-7, with D uncertain. V was clipped by 3 bases and J by 0 bases, with 12 bases between them. This CDR3 is 14 amino acids long. The germline V gene encodes CDR1 DFQATT and CDR2 SNEGSKA (reference sequence). The CDR3 DNA follows: TGCAGTGCTAGTTATAGCCCGAGCTCCTACGAGCAGTACTTC. It encodes CSASYSPSSYEQYF.

This clonotype was detected ten times or more. The CDR3 here is CASSQEGTYSGNTIYF. The CDR3 bases are TGCGCCAGCAGCCAAGAAGGGACGTACTCTGGAAACACCATATATTTT. This chain joins TRBV4-3 and TRBJ1-3, with a weak D call TRBD1 (5 bases). The CDR3 loop spans 16 amino acids. The V end lost 0 bases, the J end lost 0 bases, and 9 bases lay between the germline ends. Germline V gene sequence: CDR1 LGHNA, CDR2 YSLEER.

This clonotype occurred a few times. This sequence joins TRBV28 and TRBJ2-2, with D unclear. Germline V gene sequence: CDR1 MDHEN, CDR2 SYDVKM. CDR3 length: 14 amino acids. Trimming shortened V by 5 bases and J by 2 bases, and 9 bases separated the two germline ends. CDR3 loop: CASSGYLNTGELFF. CDR3 coding DNA: TGTGCCAGCAGTGGTTATCTAAACACCGGGGAGCTGTTTTTT.

This clonotype has a handful of counts. V and J are TRBV20-1 and TRBJ2-4, with D tentatively TRBD2 (6 bases). The CDR3 length is 13 residues. CDR1 and CDR2 (germline): DFQATT, SNEGSKA (reference sequence). The V gene lost 6 bases and the J gene lost 1 base, with 10 bases spanning the gap. The CDR3 reads CSARREAKNIQYF. CDR3 DNA: TGCAGTGCCAGACGGGAGGCCAAAAACATTCAGTACTTC.

The genes are TRBV6-1 and TRBJ1-1; D possibly corresponds to TRBD1 (5 bases). This CDR3 comprises 16 residues. The germline V gene encodes CDR1 MNHNS and CDR2 SASEGT. V was clipped by 6 bases and J by 0 bases, with 17 bases between them. Here the CDR3 DNA reads TGTGCCAGCAGGGAGAATCAGGGACGGCTGAACACTGAAGCTTTCTTT. This translates into CASRENQGRLNTEAFF.

V and J are TRBV20-1 and TRBJ2-1; D perhaps matches TRBD2 (5 bases). The CDR3 is 14 amino acids. V was pared by 6 bases and J by 0 bases, with 12 bases between. Germline loops: CDR1 DFQATT, CDR2 SNEGSKA (reference sequence). The CDR3 reads CSARDYSSYNEQFF. For the CDR3, the DNA is TGCAGTGCCCGGGATTACAGCTCCTACAATGAGCAGTTCTTC.

V and J are TRBV11-2 and TRBJ2-2, with D uncertain. Trimming stripped 0 bases from V and 6 bases from J, with 5 bases between. The length of the CDR3 is 13 residues. Germline CDR1 and CDR2: SGHAT and FQNNGV. The DNA for the CDR3 is TGTGCCAGCAGCTTAGACTATTCCGGGGAGCTGTTTTTT. Translation gives CASSLDYSGELFF.